Below, one T cell receptor beta chain is given with its context. Per the authors' pipeline: Counts of nucleated cells, estimated from reference gene primer amplification, were obtained. Generated by immunoSEQ multiplex PCR, the TCRdb table keeps only in-frame clones and is missing some. The D gene and trimming were derived from the DNA, and the V and J assignments and clone size from that table. The sample lists around 55,000 clones, around nine tenths seen once, with 5.5% to 7.5% in the top ten. The data are from a study of blood T cell repertoires in COVID-19. Study-level background: Samples came from the United States, Italy and Spain, spanning acute and convalescent COVID-19. From T cells, B-cell-depleted T cells, or PBMCs came the material, which was cDNA or gDNA.

The CDR3 has 15 residues. Trimming took 5 bases from V and 4 from J; bases not matched to a gene: 8. Germline V gene lookup returns CDR1 LNHDA and CDR2 SQIVND (reference sequence). This receptor was identified in a man aged 35 to 55 with acute or convalescent COVID-19. The J gene is TRBJ1-5, the V gene TRBV19; TRBD1 aligns across 7 bases. Sequenced sample: peripheral blood. The DNA for the CDR3 is TGTGCCAGTAGTCCCCGACAGGGCCCTAATCAGCCCCAGCATTTT. Translation: CASSPRQGPNQPQHF.